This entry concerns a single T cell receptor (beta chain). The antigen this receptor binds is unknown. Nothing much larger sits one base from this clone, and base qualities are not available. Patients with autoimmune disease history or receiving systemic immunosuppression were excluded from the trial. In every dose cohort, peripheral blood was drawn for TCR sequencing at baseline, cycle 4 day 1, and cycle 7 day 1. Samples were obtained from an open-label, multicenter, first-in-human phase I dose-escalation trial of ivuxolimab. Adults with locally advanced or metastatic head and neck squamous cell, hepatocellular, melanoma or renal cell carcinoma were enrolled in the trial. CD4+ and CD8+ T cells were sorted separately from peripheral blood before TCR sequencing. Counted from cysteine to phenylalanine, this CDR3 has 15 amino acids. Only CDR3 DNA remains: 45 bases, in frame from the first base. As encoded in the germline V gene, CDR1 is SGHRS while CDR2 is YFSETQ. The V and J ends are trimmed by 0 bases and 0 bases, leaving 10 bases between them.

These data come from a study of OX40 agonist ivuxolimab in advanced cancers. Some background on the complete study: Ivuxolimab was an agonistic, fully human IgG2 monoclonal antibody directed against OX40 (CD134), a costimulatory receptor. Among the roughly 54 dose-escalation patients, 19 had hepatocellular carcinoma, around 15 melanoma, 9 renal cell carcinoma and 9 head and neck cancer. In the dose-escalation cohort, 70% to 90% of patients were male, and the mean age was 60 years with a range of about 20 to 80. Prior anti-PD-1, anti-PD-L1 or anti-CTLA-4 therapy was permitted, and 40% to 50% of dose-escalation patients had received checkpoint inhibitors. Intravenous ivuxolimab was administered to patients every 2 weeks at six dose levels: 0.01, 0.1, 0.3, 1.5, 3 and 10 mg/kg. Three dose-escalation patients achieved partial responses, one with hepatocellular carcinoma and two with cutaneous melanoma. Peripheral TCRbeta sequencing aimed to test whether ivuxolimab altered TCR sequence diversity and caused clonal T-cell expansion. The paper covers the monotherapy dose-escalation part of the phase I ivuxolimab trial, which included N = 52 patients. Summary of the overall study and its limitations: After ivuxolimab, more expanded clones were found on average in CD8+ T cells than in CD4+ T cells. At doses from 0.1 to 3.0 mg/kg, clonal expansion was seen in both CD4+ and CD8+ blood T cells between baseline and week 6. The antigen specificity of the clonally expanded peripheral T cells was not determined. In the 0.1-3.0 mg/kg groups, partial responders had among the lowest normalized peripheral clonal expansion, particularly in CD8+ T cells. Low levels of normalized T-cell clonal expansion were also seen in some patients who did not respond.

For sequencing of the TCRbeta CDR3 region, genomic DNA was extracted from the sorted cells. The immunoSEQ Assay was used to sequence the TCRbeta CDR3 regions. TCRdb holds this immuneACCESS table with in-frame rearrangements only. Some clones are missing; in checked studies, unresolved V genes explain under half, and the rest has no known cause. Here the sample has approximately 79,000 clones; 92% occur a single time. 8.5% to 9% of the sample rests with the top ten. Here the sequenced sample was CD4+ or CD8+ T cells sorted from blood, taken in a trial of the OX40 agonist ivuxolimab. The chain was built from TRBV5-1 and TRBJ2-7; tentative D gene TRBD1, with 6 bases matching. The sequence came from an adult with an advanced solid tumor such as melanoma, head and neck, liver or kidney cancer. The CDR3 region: CASSLAGQISYEQYF. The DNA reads TGCGCCAGCAGCTTGGCCGGACAGATCTCCTACGAGCAGTACTTC.